One and the same sample provided the 6 T cell receptor beta chains below, sequenced in a study of cytomegalovirus exposure and HLA in healthy donors. The PCR was carried out with 60 Vbeta primers and 13 Jbeta primers. This table comes from immunoSEQ multiplex PCR, and its TCRdb copy is limited to in-frame clones, with some not included. Of tens of thousands of clones in the sample, approximately 70% were seen once. Source material: PBMCs. These receptors were taken from a woman aged 60 to 75 in good health and CMV-seropositive.

The gene calls are TRBV27 and TRBJ2-2; the D gene is possibly TRBD1 (5 bases). V lost 2 bases to trimming and J lost 5 bases, with 12 bases between them. The CDR3 is 15 residues long. Germline values: CDR1 MNHEY, CDR2 SMNVEV (reference sequence). The DNA of the CDR3 is TGTGCCAGCAGTTTAACAATAGGGGTAACCGGGGAGCTGTTTTTT. Translated: CASSLTIGVTGELFF.

The genes are TRBV6-1 and TRBJ1-5, with D possibly matching TRBD1 (5 bases). V lost 8 bases and J lost 7, with 18 bases in between. CDR1 MNHNS and CDR2 SASEGT come from the germline V gene. CDR3 length equals 14 residues. CDR3 region: CASGTGGGHQPQHF. Here the CDR3 DNA reads TGTGCCAGCGGAACTGGGGGGGGTCACCAGCCCCAGCATTTT.

The chain couples TRBV5-6 to TRBJ2-1, with D possibly being TRBD2 (6 bases). The length of the CDR3 is 17 residues. V shed 0 bases and J shed 6 bases, with 19 bases lying between them. Germline-derived CDR1 and CDR2 are SGHDT and YYEEEE. CDR3 bases: TGTGCCAGCAGCTTGGAGGGACGGGGGAGGAACACCAATGAGCAGTTCTTC. Amino acid sequence: CASSLEGRGRNTNEQFF.

Here the CDR3 DNA reads TGTGCCAGCAGCCCCTCCACGGTTAGCACAGATACGCAGTATTTT. Amino acids: CASSPSTVSTDTQYF. The chain employs TRBV7-8 and TRBJ2-3; D is unclear. Trimming removed 5 bases at V and 0 bases at J, with 12 bases between. Germline V lookup: CDR1 SGHVS, CDR2 FQNEAQ. The CDR3 totals 15 residues.

The V gene is TRBV12-5, the J gene TRBJ1-6; 7 nucleotides line up with TRBD1. The CDR3 spans 12 residues. Germline V CDR1 and CDR2: LGHNT, FRNRAP. V lost 6 bases to trimming and J lost 9 bases; unmatched junction nucleotides: 2. This CDR3 is CASGRDSSPLHF. In DNA form, the CDR3 reads TGTGCTAGTGGCCGGGACAGTTCACCCCTCCACTTT. The full variable domain, rest sourced from reference TRBV12-5 and TRBJ1-6, is DARVTQTPRHKVTEMGQEVTMRCQPILGHNTVFWYRQTMMQGLELLAYFRNRAPLDDSGMPKDRFSAEMPDATLATLKIQPSEPRDSAVYFCASGRDSSPLHFGNGTRLTVT.

V gene TRBV10-3 combines with J gene TRBJ1-1; D is possibly TRBD1 (6 bases). The CDR3 sequence is 14 residues long. Trimming took 6 bases from V and 7 from J, leaving 18 bases between them. The germline V gene encodes CDR1 ENHRY and CDR2 SYGVKD. CDR3 nucleotides: TGTGCCATCAGCCACTTGGACAGCAAGATTGAAGCTTTCTTT. It specifies CAISHLDSKIEAFF.